Below, 30 T cell receptor beta chains from the same sample are listed, as sequenced in a study of T cells in narcolepsy. Sequenced by immunoSEQ multiplex PCR; TCRdb stores in-frame clones only, minus some. Counted here are tens of thousands of clones, about 91% occurring once; the ten biggest clones make up less than 1.2%. Sequenced sample: CD45RA- memory CD4+ T cells from PBMCs. Receptors were obtained from a human donor with narcolepsy.

This clone was observed a few times. The J gene is TRBJ2-3, the V gene TRBV23-1, with D possibly matching TRBD2 (6 bases). TRBV23-1 is filed as an ORF, its function uncertain. V was shortened by 7 bases and J by 1 base, with 12 bases between the two germline ends. This CDR3 is 14 amino acids long. The CDR3 here is CASTRPSGTDTQYF. The CDR3, as DNA: TGCGCCAGCACGCGTCCTAGCGGCACAGATACGCAGTATTTT.

V and J are TRBV6-1 and TRBJ1-1; 7 bases map to TRBD1. Germline values: CDR1 MNHNS, CDR2 SASEGT. The V gene end was trimmed by 3 bases and the J gene end by 7 bases; junction bases not matched to a gene: 8. The CDR3 is made up of 14 amino acids. The CDR3 region is CASSDYRDSVEAFF. CDR3 DNA: TGTGCCAGCAGTGATTATCGGGACAGCGTTGAAGCTTTCTTT.

This chain connects TRBV5-4 to TRBJ2-7, with TRBD2 matching over 7 bases. CDR3 length: 13 residues. Germline assignment: CDR1 SGHNT and CDR2 YYREEE (reference sequence). V dropped 7 bases and J dropped 0; count of bases not matched to a gene: 4. The CDR3 reads CASGWTSSYEQYF. As DNA, the CDR3 is TGTGCCAGCGGGTGGACTAGCTCCTACGAGCAGTACTTC.

The rearrangement links TRBV4-3 to TRBJ2-1; D gene uncertain. This CDR3 has 15 amino acids. Germline V CDR1 and CDR2: LGHNA, YSLEER. Trimming removed 2 bases at V and 9 bases at J, with 17 bases between. This CDR3 reads CASSQLGASVGEQFF. The CDR3 nucleotides are TGCGCCAGCAGCCAATTGGGCGCGTCTGTTGGTGAGCAGTTCTTC.

The rearrangement links TRBV18 to TRBJ2-1, with a weak D call TRBD1 (5 bases). The germline CDR1 and CDR2 sequences are KGHSH and LQKENI. The CDR3 spans 14 residues. V was trimmed by 0 bases and J by 7 bases, leaving 10 bases between them. The CDR3 nucleotides are TGTGCCAGCTCACCACCGATAGGGGCGAATGAGCAGTTCTTC. Its protein product is CASSPPIGANEQFF.

V usage is TRBV18 and J usage is TRBJ1-1; D might be TRBD1 (6 bases). The CDR3 has 16 residues. V dropped 0 bases and J dropped 3 bases, with 14 bases sitting between them. CDR1 KGHSH and CDR2 LQKENI come from the germline V gene. The CDR3 DNA reads as TGTGCCAGCTCACCACCCCACAGGGTTTCGGACACTGAAGCTTTCTTT. Translated, it gives CASSPPHRVSDTEAFF. Together with reference TRBV18 and TRBJ1-1, the CDR3 gives the full variable domain: NAGVMQNPRHLVRRRGQEARLRCSPMKGHSHVYWYRQLPEEGLKFMVYLQKENIIDESGMPKERFSAEFPKEGPSILRIQQVVRGDSAAYFCASSPPHRVSDTEAFFGQGTRLTVV.

The V call is TRBV19, the J call TRBJ2-3; tentative D call: TRBD2 (5 bases). From germline, CDR1 is LNHDA and CDR2 SQIVND (reference sequence). This CDR3 contains 15 residues. With 6 bases removed from V and 8 bases from J, the gap between germline ends came to 21 bases. The CDR3 region has the DNA TGTGCCAGTAGCTCGGCAGGACCTACACGGGGTACGCAGTATTTT. Its translation: CASSSAGPTRGTQYF.

The chain joins TRBV5-1 to TRBJ2-1; TRBD2 matches 11 bases. V was clipped by 0 bases and J by 10 bases; unmatched bases: 6. This CDR3 is built from 15 residues. The germline gives CDR1 SGHRS, CDR2 YFSETQ. Here the CDR3 DNA reads TGCGCCAGCAGCTTGGCTCTAGCGGGAGGAGGGGAGCAGTTCTTC. It specifies CASSLALAGGGEQFF.

The chain uses TRBV18 and TRBJ2-7, with D tentatively TRBD1 (5 bases). Germline V CDR1 and CDR2: KGHSH, LQKENI. Trimming removed 4 bases from V and 6 bases from J, with 10 bases in between. The CDR3 length is 12 residues. The CDR3: CASSRNTGEQYF. As DNA, the CDR3 is TGTGCCAGCTCACGCAATACAGGCGAGCAGTACTTC.

The V gene is TRBV27, the J gene TRBJ1-4; 8 bases align to TRBD1. The germline gives CDR1 MNHEY, CDR2 SMNVEV (reference sequence). This CDR3 is 19 amino acids long. V lost 4 bases to trimming and J lost 4 bases; unmatched junction nucleotides: 17. CDR3 sequence: CASSSAPGTGYSVNEKLFF. The CDR3, as DNA: TGTGCCAGCAGTTCTGCTCCCGGGACAGGCTACTCCGTTAATGAAAAACTGTTTTTT. The full variable domain, with the rest looked up from reference TRBV27 and TRBJ1-4, is EAQVTQNPRYLITVTGKKLTVTCSQNMNHEYMSWYRQDPGLGLRQIYYSMNVEVTDKGDVPEGYKVSRKEKRNFPLILESPSPNQTSLYFCASSSAPGTGYSVNEKLFFGSGTQLSVL.

V gene TRBV5-1 combines with J gene TRBJ1-4; 8 bases map to TRBD1. Germline V lookup: CDR1 SGHRS, CDR2 YFSETQ. CDR3 size: 17 residues. The V segment lost 2 bases and the J segment 6 bases; nucleotides outside the gene matches: 12. CDR3 DNA: TGCGCCAGCAGCTTCTCTACCGGACAGGGAGTGGATGAAAAACTGTTTTTT. This gives the protein CASSFSTGQGVDEKLFF.

The chain employs TRBV5-8 and TRBJ1-5, with D hard to call. V was trimmed by 3 bases and J by 4 bases, leaving 2 bases between them. The germline V gene encodes CDR1 SGHTS and CDR2 YDEGEE. CDR3 length equals 11 residues. CDR3 nucleotide sequence: TGTGCCAGCAGCTATAATCAGCCCCAGCATTTT. Amino acid sequence: CASSYNQPQHF.

V is TRBV5-4 and J is TRBJ2-7, with D possibly TRBD2 on 7 matching bases. V was trimmed by 4 bases and J by 5 bases, leaving 16 bases between them. This CDR3 is 14 amino acids long. Germline CDR1 is SGHNT and CDR2 is YYREEE (reference sequence). CDR3 region: CASSRSAGHDEQYF. CDR3 nucleotides: TGTGCCAGCAGCCGTTCAGCGGGACACGACGAGCAGTACTTC.

The rearrangement uses TRBV11-2 and TRBJ2-3; D possibly corresponds to TRBD2 (5 bases). This CDR3 comprises 15 residues. Germline-derived CDR1 and CDR2 are SGHAT and FQNNGV. V was shortened by 6 bases and J by 1 base, with 14 bases between the two germline ends. CDR3 coding DNA: TGTGCCAGCAGGCCCTCGAGGGTTGGCACAGATACGCAGTATTTT. Translating it yields CASRPSRVGTDTQYF.

V and J are TRBV19 and TRBJ2-6, with 9 bases lining up with TRBD1. CDR3 size: 16 residues. Germline V CDR1 and CDR2: LNHDA, SQIVND (reference sequence). J was trimmed by 0 bases and V by 8 bases; bases with no gene match: 5. In DNA form, the CDR3 reads TGTGCCAGTCGTACACAGGGGGCCTCTGGGGCCAACGTCCTGACTTTC. Protein product: CASRTQGASGANVLTF.

This chain uses TRBV7-2 with TRBJ2-7, with D unclear. V was pared by 1 base and J by 2 bases, with 3 bases between. Germline V gene data show CDR1 as SGHTA and CDR2 as FQGNSA. The CDR3 loop spans 12 amino acids. CDR3 residues: CASSLGTYEQYF. The CDR3 DNA sequence: TGTGCCAGCAGCTTAGGCACCTACGAGCAGTACTTC. The whole variable domain, remainder taken from reference TRBV7-2 and TRBJ2-7, is GAGVSQSPSNKVTEKGKDVELRCDPISGHTALYWYRQSLGQGLEFLIYFQGNSAPDKSGLPSDRFSAERTGGSVSTLTIQRTQQEDSAVYLCASSLGTYEQYFGPGTRLTVT.

The CDR3 DNA sequence: TGCGCCAGCACCGAACCGGGACTAGCGGGAGCCCAACCTCCAACAGATACGCAGTATTTT. Translation gives CASTEPGLAGAQPPTDTQYF. V usage is TRBV23-1 and J usage is TRBJ2-3, with 14 bases that match TRBD2. TRBV23-1 belongs to the ORF category, with a function that is uncertain. The length of the CDR3 is 20 residues. V was pared by 7 bases and J by 3 bases, with 18 bases of the junction left unmatched.

The chain couples TRBV6-1 to TRBJ2-1; D gene uncertain. Germline V CDR1 and CDR2: MNHNS, SASEGT. The CDR3 consists of 13 residues. The V and J ends lost 4 bases and 6 bases respectively, with 10 bases between them. CDR3 region: CASSGRWGNEQFF. The CDR3 DNA sequence: TGTGCCAGCAGTGGCCGTTGGGGCAATGAGCAGTTCTTC.

This chain uses TRBV30 with TRBJ2-2; a possible D gene is TRBD2 (6 bases). CDR1 is GTSNPN, CDR2 SVGIG, per germline (reference sequence). V shed 0 bases and J shed 5 bases, with 13 bases lying between them. This CDR3 has 15 amino acids. This CDR3 reads CAWSVGGSRTGELFF. In DNA form, the CDR3 reads TGTGCCTGGAGTGTAGGAGGGAGTAGGACCGGGGAGCTGTTTTTT.

The chain is built from TRBV29-1 and TRBJ2-5, with a weak D call TRBD1 (6 bases). The CDR3 is 14 residues long. The germline V gene has CDR1 SQVTM and CDR2 ANQGSEA. V was shortened by 6 bases and J by 5 bases, with 19 bases between the two germline ends. The CDR3 nucleotides read TGCAGCGTCGCCCCGACAGGAGGAAAGGAGACCCAGTACTTC. It translates to CSVAPTGGKETQYF.

V usage is TRBV6-1 and J usage is TRBJ1-2, with 8 bases matching TRBD1. The germline V gene has CDR1 MNHNS and CDR2 SASEGT. This CDR3 region has 13 residues. Germline trimming cut 8 bases from V and 8 bases from J; bases unmatched to any gene: 10. CDR3 DNA sequence: TGTGCCAGCCAGGACAGGGCAGACGCCGGCTACACCTTC. Protein sequence: CASQDRADAGYTF.

About this clone itself: One end of the junction fails to match germline, which may point to a read error. The same CDR3 also results from other DNA sequences found in this sample. The chain recombines TRBV7-9 with TRBJ2-3, with 7 bases that match TRBD2. The CDR3 covers 15 residues. Germline-derived CDR1 and CDR2 are SEHNR and FQNEAQ (reference sequence). The CDR3 DNA sequence: TGTGCCAGCAGCACGACGGGAGGCCGCACGGATACGCAGTATTTT. It specifies CASSTTGGRTDTQYF.

This clone was recorded a few times. The rearrangement uses TRBV18 and TRBJ1-1; D uncertain. This CDR3 has 12 residues. V lost 2 bases, J lost 5 bases, and 6 bases lay in between. Germline V gene sequence: CDR1 KGHSH, CDR2 LQKENI. CDR3 coding DNA: TGTGCCAGCTCACCAAGCCTGACTGAAGCTTTCTTT. Translation: CASSPSLTEAFF.

The CDR3 DNA follows: TGTGCCAGCAGCTTGGGACGGATCAGCAATCAGCCCCAGCATTTT. Translating it yields CASSLGRISNQPQHF. The J gene is TRBJ1-5, the V gene TRBV7-2, with D perhaps TRBD1 (5 bases). The germline V gene has CDR1 SGHTA and CDR2 FQGNSA. Trimming took off 3 bases at V and 1 base at J, with 10 bases between the two ends. The CDR3 consists of 15 residues.

This rearrangement joins TRBV2 to TRBJ1-2; possible D gene TRBD1, 6 bases. Trimming took 3 bases from V and 6 from J, leaving 11 bases between them. Germline assignment: CDR1 SNHLY and CDR2 FYNNEI. The CDR3 runs to 13 residues. The chain's CDR3 is CASSDQGRNGYTF. For the CDR3, the DNA is TGTGCCAGCAGTGACCAGGGGAGGAATGGCTACACCTTC. The variable domain in full, with the rest retrieved from reference TRBV2 and TRBJ1-2, is EPEVTQTPSHQVTQMGQEVILRCVPISNHLYFYWYRQILGQKVEFLVSFYNNEISEKSEIFDDQFSVERPDGSNFTLKIRSTKLEDSAMYFCASSDQGRNGYTFGSGTRLTVV.

This clone occurred a few times. V is TRBV5-1 and J is TRBJ2-7, with TRBD1 matching 7 bases. The CDR3 loop spans 14 amino acids. CDR1 SGHRS and CDR2 YFSETQ come from the germline V gene. V dropped 4 bases and J dropped 2; count of bases not matched to a gene: 6. The CDR3 region is CASSPGQAAYEQYF. The DNA of the CDR3 is TGCGCCAGCAGCCCCGGACAGGCCGCCTACGAGCAGTACTTC.

V and J are TRBV5-1 and TRBJ2-3; TRBD1 matches at 10 bases. The CDR3 extends over 17 amino acids. V lost 3 bases, J lost 0 bases, and 7 bases stayed unmatched. Germline lookup yields CDR1 SGHRS and CDR2 YFSETQ. For the CDR3, the DNA is TGCGCCAGCAGCTACGGGACAGGGGCAACTAGCACAGATACGCAGTATTTT. This sequence encodes CASSYGTGATSTDTQYF. Drawing the rest from reference TRBV5-1 and TRBJ2-3, the complete variable domain is KAGVTQTPRYLIKTRGQQVTLSCSPISGHRSVSWYQQTPGQGLQFLFEYFSETQRNKGNFPGRFSGRQFSNSRSEMNVSTLELGDSALYLCASSYGTGATSTDTQYFGPGTRLTVL.

The V call is TRBV10-3, the J call TRBJ2-3; 15 bases align to TRBD2. The CDR3 totals 19 residues. The germline CDR1 and CDR2 sequences are ENHRY and SYGVKD. Germline trimming cut 6 bases from V and 0 bases from J; bases unmatched to any gene: 10. The CDR3 nucleotides are TGTGCCATCAGACCGGGACTAGCGGGAGGAACCCTCAGCACAGATACGCAGTATTTT. Translating it yields CAIRPGLAGGTLSTDTQYF.

J is TRBJ2-3 and V is TRBV19, with a possible D match to TRBD1 (5 bases). Germline assignment: CDR1 LNHDA and CDR2 SQIVND (reference sequence). This CDR3 spans 14 amino acids. V was shortened by 3 bases and J by 4 bases, with 11 bases between the two germline ends. The CDR3 sequence is CASSIMTDSDTQYF. The DNA of the CDR3 is TGTGCCAGTAGTATCATGACAGATTCAGATACGCAGTATTTT.

CDR3 amino acids: CASSLRGRASYEQYF. The DNA for the CDR3 is TGTGCCAGCAGTCTTCGGGGGAGGGCCTCTTACGAGCAGTACTTC. The chain carries TRBV11-2 and TRBJ2-7; 7 bases are shared with TRBD2. This CDR3 is 15 amino acids long. The trim removed 6 bases at V and 4 bases at J, leaving 12 bases unmatched. Germline V CDR1 and CDR2: SGHAT, FQNNGV.